This T cell receptor beta chain was recovered during a study of PD-L1 blockade in urothelial cancer. On the study more broadly: Typically, measured as a median, blood samples had 130,000 to 150,000 T cells.

Profiled with immunoSEQ multiplex PCR; TCRdb holds only in-frame clones, not every one. The table shows about 50,000 clones, with 70% to 90% occurring only once. Time point given: pretreatment peripheral blood. Trimming cost V 6 bases and J 0 bases, with 15 bases left between them. Germline V lookup: CDR1 SGHRS, CDR2 YFSETQ. CDR3 size: 15 residues. This TCR derives from a woman aged 60-70 years with urothelial cancer. This chain uses TRBV5-1 with TRBJ2-5, with D tentatively TRBD1 (6 bases). The sample was PBMCs, taken around atezolizumab (anti-PD-L1) treatment. The DNA of the CDR3 is TGCGCCAGCACGTTGGCAGGGGCGCACCAAGAGACCCAGTACTTC. It specifies CASTLAGAHQETQYF.